These 25 T cell receptor beta chains came from one sample sequenced in a study of shared clonotypes between healthy human individuals (dated by TCRdb to about 2020). The library was prepared using the immunoSEQ multiplex PCR assay. TCRdb mirrors the immuneACCESS table, restricted to in-frame sequences. Some clones are absent from its copies; in checked studies, under half trace to an unresolved V gene, and the reason for the others is unknown. The sample yields around 720,000 clones; roughly 72% were counted once. The ten largest account for around 1.8% of the sample. The sequenced sample consisted of memory CD4+ T cells sorted from blood. Sample cell subset or site, as interpreted from the label and publication: CD45RA-negative fraction. These receptors all come from a young woman in good health.

V is TRBV5-1 and J is TRBJ2-5; 7 nucleotides align to TRBD1. This CDR3 is built from 14 residues. The V gene end was trimmed by 4 bases and the J gene end by 3 bases; junction bases not matched to a gene: 6. Per the germline V gene, CDR1 is SGHRS and CDR2 is YFSETQ. The CDR3 loop reads CASSTGQQEETQYF. The CDR3 region has the DNA TGCGCCAGCAGCACGGGACAGCAAGAAGAGACCCAGTACTTC.

The gene calls are TRBV7-9 and TRBJ2-1; D uncertain. The CDR3 length is 13 residues. Germline V CDR1 and CDR2: SEHNR, FQNEAQ (reference sequence). V dropped 2 bases and J dropped 2 bases, with 4 bases sitting between them. CDR3 residues: CASSLWTYNEQFF. The CDR3, as DNA: TGTGCCAGCAGCTTATGGACCTACAATGAGCAGTTCTTC.

The J gene is TRBJ2-2, the V gene TRBV27, with 8 nucleotides matching TRBD1. The CDR3 has 15 residues. The trim removed 5 bases at V and 7 bases at J, leaving 9 bases unmatched. The germline V gene has CDR1 MNHEY and CDR2 SMNVEV (reference sequence). CDR3 coding DNA: TGTGCCAGCAGTCCCGGACAGGGTTTCCTCGGGGAGCTGTTTTTT. This sequence encodes CASSPGQGFLGELFF.

Here the CDR3 reads CASSLNRVVEQYF. The CDR3 DNA follows: TGTGCCAGCAGCTTAAACAGGGTTGTTGAGCAGTACTTC. The chain is built from TRBV7-2 and TRBJ2-7, with D maybe TRBD1 (6 bases). Germline V gene sequence: CDR1 SGHTA, CDR2 FQGNSA. With 2 bases removed from V and 7 bases from J, the gap between germline ends came to 12 bases. The CDR3 is 13 residues long. The full variable domain, rest sourced from reference TRBV7-2 and TRBJ2-7, is GAGVSQSPSNKVTEKGKDVELRCDPISGHTALYWYRQSLGQGLEFLIYFQGNSAPDKSGLPSDRFSAERTGGSVSTLTIQRTQQEDSAVYLCASSLNRVVEQYFGPGTRLTVT.

The chain is built from TRBV7-2 and TRBJ1-2, with TRBD1 matching 7 bases. The V segment lost 5 bases and the J segment 7 bases; nucleotides outside the gene matches: 7. Germline CDR1 reads SGHTA; CDR2 reads FQGNSA. This CDR3 contains 13 residues. The CDR3 sequence is CASSLQTGSGYTF. The CDR3 nucleotides read TGTGCCAGCAGCCTTCAGACAGGGTCTGGCTACACCTTC.

The rearrangement links TRBV5-1 to TRBJ2-1; the D is unclear. Germline V CDR1 and CDR2: SGHRS, YFSETQ. The V and J ends lost 1 base and 6 bases respectively, with 11 bases between them. CDR3 size: 14 residues. CDR3: CASSLMATSNEQFF. DNA of the CDR3: TGCGCCAGCAGCTTGATGGCCACGAGCAATGAGCAGTTCTTC.

This clone was recorded once. The rearrangement links TRBV14 to TRBJ1-2; D is unresolved. The CDR3 has 12 residues. Germline-derived CDR1 and CDR2 are SGHDN and FVKESK. Trimming cost V 5 bases and J 2 bases, with 6 bases left between them. CDR3 bases: TGTGCCAGCAGCAGGCAGAACTATGGCTACACCTTC. It yields the protein CASSRQNYGYTF.

A remark on this clone: This specimen includes other DNA sequences encoding the same CDR3. The V and J genes are TRBV9 and TRBJ2-1; D may be TRBD1 or TRBD2 (5 bases each). This CDR3 is 14 amino acids long. V was shortened by 4 bases and J by 2 bases, with 10 bases between the two germline ends. Germline CDR1 reads SGDLS; CDR2 reads YYNGEE. This CDR3 reads CASSREGPYNEQFF. In nucleotides, the CDR3 is TGTGCCAGCAGCAGAGAGGGACCCTACAATGAGCAGTTCTTC.

The chain is built from TRBV28 and TRBJ2-5; the D gene is possibly TRBD1 (6 bases). The V end was cut by 5 bases, the J end by 4 bases, with 17 bases between. This CDR3 region has 15 residues. From germline, CDR1 is MDHEN and CDR2 SYDVKM. CDR3 DNA sequence: TGTGCCAGCAGTCCCACTTGGCAGGGGAGAGAGACCCAGTACTTC. It codes for CASSPTWQGRETQYF.

This chain uses TRBV2 with TRBJ2-5; D is perhaps TRBD2 (6 bases). There are 14 residues in the CDR3. The germline CDR1 and CDR2 sequences are SNHLY and FYNNEI. V was pared by 1 base and J by 3 bases, with 9 bases between. CDR3 bases: TGTGCCAGCAGTGAAGTGGGGGGAGAAGAGACCCAGTACTTC. Translation: CASSEVGGEETQYF. The whole variable domain, remainder taken from reference TRBV2 and TRBJ2-5, is EPEVTQTPSHQVTQMGQEVILRCVPISNHLYFYWYRQILGQKVEFLVSFYNNEISEKSEIFDDQFSVERPDGSNFTLKIRSTKLEDSAMYFCASSEVGGEETQYFGPGTRLLVL.

The V call is TRBV7-2, the J call TRBJ2-5; D not certain. Germline V gene sequence: CDR1 SGHTA, CDR2 FQGNSA. V shed 4 bases and J shed 5 bases, with 8 bases lying between them. This CDR3 is built from 12 residues. The CDR3 DNA is TGTGCCAGCAGCTATTACGGTGAGACCCAGTACTTC. Residues: CASSYYGETQYF.

The rearrangement joins TRBV28 to TRBJ2-7, with no clear D. V was trimmed by 5 bases and J by 2 bases, leaving 10 bases between them. The CDR3 runs to 13 residues. Per germline, CDR1 MDHEN and CDR2 SYDVKM. Here the CDR3 reads CASSNQQTYEQYF. CDR3 in DNA: TGTGCCAGCAGTAATCAGCAAACCTACGAGCAGTACTTC.

The chain links TRBV18 to TRBJ1-4; D not certain. V lost 6 bases, J lost 7 bases, and 15 bases lay in between. Germline lookup yields CDR1 KGHSH and CDR2 LQKENI. The CDR3 loop spans 14 amino acids. The CDR3 spells CASSSAAEAEKLFF. The DNA for the CDR3 is TGTGCCAGCTCCTCTGCAGCAGAGGCTGAAAAACTGTTTTTT.

The chain uses TRBV6-1 and TRBJ2-7; TRBD2 might be the D (5 bases). The CDR3 consists of 12 residues. V lost 4 bases and J lost 9, with 13 bases in between. The germline V gene has CDR1 MNHNS and CDR2 SASEGT. For the CDR3, the DNA is TGTGCCAGCAGTGTTCTAGCAGAGCGGCAGTACTTC. Protein: CASSVLAERQYF.

The chain links TRBV7-8 to TRBJ2-1; D unresolved. Germline CDR1 SGHVS, CDR2 FQNEAQ. The ends were cut back, 6 bases at V and 1 base at J, with 10 bases in the middle. The CDR3 contains 14 residues. The CDR3 loop is CASRVDVSYNEQFF. The CDR3 DNA reads TGTGCCAGCAGAGTCGATGTATCCTACAATGAGCAGTTCTTC.

The DNA of the CDR3 is TGCGCCAGCAGCTTACAGGGGGAGGCCACTGAAGCTTTCTTT. This codes for CASSLQGEATEAFF. This chain uses TRBV5-1 with TRBJ1-1, with TRBD1 matching over 8 bases. Germline V gene sequence: CDR1 SGHRS, CDR2 YFSETQ. This CDR3 has 14 amino acids. V was pared by 2 bases and J by 4 bases, with 4 bases of the junction left unmatched.

The chain is built from TRBV28 and TRBJ1-1; 7 bases line up with TRBD1. Trimming cost V 5 bases and J 11 bases; bases outside gene matches: 8. The V gene's germline CDR1 is MDHEN and CDR2 SYDVKM. The CDR3 sequence is 12 residues long. The CDR3 DNA reads as TGTGCCAGCAGTCCCTTCCGCAGGGGGGCTTTCTTT. Translating it yields CASSPFRRGAFF.

This clone was counted a few times. Other DNA sequences in the same sample also yield this CDR3. The chain is built from TRBV18 and TRBJ1-5; a weak D match, TRBD1 (5 bases). Trimming took off 3 bases at V and 5 bases at J, with 11 bases between the two ends. Germline CDR1 is KGHSH and CDR2 is LQKENI. This CDR3 region has 14 residues. CDR3 region: CASSPGTGDQPQHF. The CDR3 DNA reads as TGTGCCAGCTCACCTGGGACGGGTGATCAGCCCCAGCATTTT. The full variable domain, completed using reference TRBV18 and TRBJ1-5, is NAGVMQNPRHLVRRRGQEARLRCSPMKGHSHVYWYRQLPEEGLKFMVYLQKENIIDESGMPKERFSAEFPKEGPSILRIQQVVRGDSAAYFCASSPGTGDQPQHFGDGTRLSIL.

On this clone: This CDR3 is also generated by other DNA sequences in the sample. V usage is TRBV10-3 and J usage is TRBJ2-3; a weak D match, TRBD2 (5 bases). Looked up from germline, CDR1 is ENHRY and CDR2 is SYGVKD. There are 13 residues in the CDR3. V lost 0 bases to trimming and J lost 5 bases, with 6 bases between them. The CDR3 protein is CAISESGRDTQYF. CDR3 DNA: TGTGCCATCAGTGAGTCTGGGAGAGATACGCAGTATTTT.

This rearrangement joins TRBV27 to TRBJ1-1, with D hard to call. The germline V and J ends were trimmed by 3 bases and 11 bases, with 16 bases remaining between them. The CDR3 length is 13 residues. Germline assignment: CDR1 MNHEY and CDR2 SMNVEV (reference sequence). CDR3 protein: CASSFRPTEQAFF. In DNA form, the CDR3 reads TGTGCCAGCAGTTTCAGACCAACCGAGCAGGCTTTCTTT.

This chain connects TRBV28 to TRBJ2-7; 7 nucleotides line up with TRBD1. This CDR3 comprises 15 residues. The V gene end was trimmed by 6 bases and the J gene end by 2 bases; junction bases not matched to a gene: 10. Germline-derived CDR1 and CDR2 are MDHEN and SYDVKM. CDR3 DNA sequence: TGTGCCAGCAGCTCGACAGGGCCGGGAACCTACGAGCAGTACTTC. Its translation is CASSSTGPGTYEQYF.

This sequence joins TRBV28 and TRBJ1-4; D might be TRBD1 (5 bases). Germline V CDR1 and CDR2: MDHEN, SYDVKM. The CDR3 length is 14 residues. V was cut by 3 bases and J by 4 bases, with 9 bases left in between. The CDR3 DNA reads as TGTGCCAGCAGTTTTGACAGCCTTAATGAAAAACTGTTTTTT. Its translation: CASSFDSLNEKLFF.

The genes are TRBV19 and TRBJ2-1, with 10 bases identical to TRBD2. Germline lookup yields CDR1 LNHDA and CDR2 SQIVND (reference sequence). The CDR3 runs to 15 residues. J lost 7 bases, V lost 6 bases, and 9 bases had no gene match. In DNA form, the CDR3 reads TGTGCCAGTAGCCTCCTAGCGGGAGATAGAAATGAGCAGTTCTTC. Translated, it gives CASSLLAGDRNEQFF.

This clone has at least ten counts. The gene calls are TRBV11-3 and TRBJ2-2; D unclear. The V gene's germline CDR1 is SGHNT and CDR2 YENEEA. The ends were cut back, 5 bases at V and 4 bases at J, with 11 bases in the middle. The length of the CDR3 is 14 residues. For the CDR3, the DNA is TGTGCCAGCAGCCGAGGCCCGGGCACCGGGGAGCTGTTTTTT. Its translation is CASSRGPGTGELFF.

This clone was found once. The chain is built from TRBV4-1 and TRBJ2-2; 11 bases agree with TRBD2. J gave up 5 bases and V 1 base, and 6 bases lay outside the gene matches. In germline, CDR1 is MGHRA, CDR2 YSYEKL. This CDR3 comprises 17 residues. CDR3 sequence reads: CASSQVHSGRVTGELFF. CDR3 sequence (DNA): TGCGCCAGCAGCCAAGTCCATAGCGGGAGGGTTACCGGGGAGCTGTTTTTT.